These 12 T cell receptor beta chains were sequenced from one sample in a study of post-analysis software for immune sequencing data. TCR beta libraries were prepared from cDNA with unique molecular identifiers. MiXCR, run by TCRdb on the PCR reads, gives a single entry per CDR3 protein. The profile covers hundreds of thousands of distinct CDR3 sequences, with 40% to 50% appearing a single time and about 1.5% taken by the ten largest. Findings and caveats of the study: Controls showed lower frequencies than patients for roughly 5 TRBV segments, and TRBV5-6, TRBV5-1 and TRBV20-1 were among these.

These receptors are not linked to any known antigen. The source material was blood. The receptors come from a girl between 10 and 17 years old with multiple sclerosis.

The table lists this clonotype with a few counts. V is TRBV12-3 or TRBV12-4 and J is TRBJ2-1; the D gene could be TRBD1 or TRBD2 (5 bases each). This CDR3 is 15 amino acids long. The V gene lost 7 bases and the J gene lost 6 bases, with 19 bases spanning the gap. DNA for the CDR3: TGTGCCAGCACTGGGACCATCTCCCGGGGCAATGAGCAGTTCTTC. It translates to CASTGTISRGNEQFF.

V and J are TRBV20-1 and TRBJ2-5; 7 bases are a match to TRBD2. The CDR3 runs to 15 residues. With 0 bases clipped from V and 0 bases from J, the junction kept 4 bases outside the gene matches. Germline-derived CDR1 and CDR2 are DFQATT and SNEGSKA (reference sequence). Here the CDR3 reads CSARESGTYQETQYF. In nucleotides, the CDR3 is TGCAGTGCTAGAGAGAGCGGGACTTACCAAGAGACCCAGTACTTC.

The CDR3 nucleotides are TGCAGTGCTAGATGGTTAAGGGAGACCCAGTACTTC. Protein: CSARWLRETQYF. The rearrangement uses TRBV20-1 and TRBJ2-5; no clear D. CDR3 length equals 12 residues. Deletions cut 2 bases from V and 5 bases from J, with 9 bases between. Per the germline V gene, CDR1 is DFQATT and CDR2 is SNEGSKA (reference sequence).

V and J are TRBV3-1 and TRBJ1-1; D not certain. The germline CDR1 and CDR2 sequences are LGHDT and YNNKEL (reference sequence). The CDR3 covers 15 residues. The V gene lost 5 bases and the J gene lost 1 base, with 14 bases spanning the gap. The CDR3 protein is CASSFSSQGNTEAFF. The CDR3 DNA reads TGTGCCAGCAGCTTTTCGAGCCAAGGGAACACTGAAGCTTTCTTT.

DNA of the CDR3: TGCAGTGCTAGAGATGACAGCGGGAGTGACGAGCAGTACTTC. It codes for CSARDDSGSDEQYF. The gene calls are TRBV20-1 and TRBJ2-7, with TRBD2 identical over 8 bases. The germline gives CDR1 DFQATT, CDR2 SNEGSKA (reference sequence). The CDR3 contains 14 residues. V lost 0 bases to trimming and J lost 5 bases; unmatched junction nucleotides: 6.

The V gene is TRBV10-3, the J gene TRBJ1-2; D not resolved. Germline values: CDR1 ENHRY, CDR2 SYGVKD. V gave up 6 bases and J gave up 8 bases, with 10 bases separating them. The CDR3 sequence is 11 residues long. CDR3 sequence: CAIREEPGYTF. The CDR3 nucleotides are TGTGCCATCAGGGAGGAGCCGGGCTACACCTTC.

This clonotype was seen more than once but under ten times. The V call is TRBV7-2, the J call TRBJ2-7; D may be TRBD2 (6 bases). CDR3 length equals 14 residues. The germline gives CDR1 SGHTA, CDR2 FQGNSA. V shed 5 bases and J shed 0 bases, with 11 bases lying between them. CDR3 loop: CASSQGLHSYEQYF. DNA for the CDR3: TGTGCCAGCAGCCAGGGACTCCACTCCTACGAGCAGTACTTC.

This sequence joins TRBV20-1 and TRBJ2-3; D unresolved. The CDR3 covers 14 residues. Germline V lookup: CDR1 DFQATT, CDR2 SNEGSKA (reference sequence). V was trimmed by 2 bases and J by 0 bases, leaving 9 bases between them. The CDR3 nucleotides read TGCAGTGCTAGACCGGATGGGAGCACAGATACGCAGTATTTT. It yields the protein CSARPDGSTDTQYF.

In DNA form, the CDR3 reads TGCAGCGTTGAAGAACCGGGAGGGCCCCAAGAGACCCAGTACTTC. Translated: CSVEEPGGPQETQYF. The chain carries TRBV29-1 and TRBJ2-5, with 8 bases fitting TRBD2. J gave up 1 base and V 0 bases, and 4 bases lay outside the gene matches. The length of the CDR3 is 15 residues. Germline values: CDR1 SQVTM, CDR2 ANQGSEA.

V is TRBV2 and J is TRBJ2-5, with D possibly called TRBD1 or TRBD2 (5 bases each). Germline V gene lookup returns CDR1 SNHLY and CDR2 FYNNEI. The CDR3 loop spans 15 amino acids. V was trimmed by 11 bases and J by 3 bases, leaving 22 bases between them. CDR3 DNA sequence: TGTGCCGGCAAGCGGTCGGACACCTTCGAAGAGACCCAGTACTTC. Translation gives CAGKRSDTFEETQYF.

As DNA, the CDR3 is TGTGCCAGCAGTCCTCGGACAGGGGAGGACTATGGCTACACCTTC. This translates into CASSPRTGEDYGYTF. V and J are TRBV4-2 and TRBJ1-2; 9 bases agree with TRBD1. Germline lookup yields CDR1 LGHNA and CDR2 YNFKEQ. The length of the CDR3 is 15 residues. The trim removed 6 bases at V and 3 bases at J, leaving 8 bases unmatched.

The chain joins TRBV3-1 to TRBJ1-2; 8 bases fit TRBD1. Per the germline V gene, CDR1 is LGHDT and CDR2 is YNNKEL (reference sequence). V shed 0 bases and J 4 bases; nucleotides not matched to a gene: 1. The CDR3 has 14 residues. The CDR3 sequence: CASSQEDRGYGYTF. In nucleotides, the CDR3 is TGTGCCAGCAGCCAAGAAGACAGGGGCTATGGCTACACCTTC.